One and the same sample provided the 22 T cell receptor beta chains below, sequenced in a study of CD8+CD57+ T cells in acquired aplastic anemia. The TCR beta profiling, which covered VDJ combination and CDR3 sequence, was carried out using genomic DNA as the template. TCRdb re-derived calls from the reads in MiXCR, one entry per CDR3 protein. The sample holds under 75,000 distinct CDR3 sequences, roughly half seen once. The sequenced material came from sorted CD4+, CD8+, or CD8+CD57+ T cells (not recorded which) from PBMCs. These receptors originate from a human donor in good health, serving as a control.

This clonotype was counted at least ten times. The CDR3 DNA follows: TGCGCCAGCAGCTCGGGACTAGCGGGGTACGAGCAGTACTTC. Amino acid sequence: CASSSGLAGYEQYF. The chain couples TRBV5-1 to TRBJ2-7, with 13 bases lining up with TRBD2. The trim removed 3 bases at V and 4 bases at J, leaving 1 base unmatched. This CDR3 is built from 14 residues. CDR1 is SGHRS, CDR2 YFSETQ, per germline.

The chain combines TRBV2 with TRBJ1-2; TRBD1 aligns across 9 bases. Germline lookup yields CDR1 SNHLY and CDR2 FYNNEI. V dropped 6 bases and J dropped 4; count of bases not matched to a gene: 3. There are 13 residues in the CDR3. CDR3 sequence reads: CASRQGAGYGYTF. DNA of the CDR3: TGTGCCAGCAGACAGGGGGCAGGCTATGGCTACACCTTC.

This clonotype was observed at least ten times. The CDR3 loop reads CASSERTGTFSNQPQHF. The CDR3 DNA follows: TGTGCCAGCAGTGAAAGGACGGGGACCTTCAGCAATCAGCCCCAGCATTTT. This chain links TRBV6-1 with TRBJ1-5; D might be TRBD1 (5 bases). Germline V gene data show CDR1 as MNHNS and CDR2 as SASEGT. Trimming removed 2 bases at V and 1 base at J, with 15 bases between. The CDR3 runs to 17 residues.

CDR3 residues: CATSTWTGGNEKLFF. For the CDR3, the DNA is TGTGCCACCAGCACCTGGACAGGAGGTAATGAAAAACTGTTTTTT. The V call is TRBV15, the J call TRBJ1-4; 7 bases align to TRBD1. This CDR3 is built from 15 residues. Trimming at V came to 4 bases and at J to 4 bases, leaving 6 bases not matched to a gene. The V gene's germline CDR1 is LNHNV and CDR2 YYDKDF (reference sequence).

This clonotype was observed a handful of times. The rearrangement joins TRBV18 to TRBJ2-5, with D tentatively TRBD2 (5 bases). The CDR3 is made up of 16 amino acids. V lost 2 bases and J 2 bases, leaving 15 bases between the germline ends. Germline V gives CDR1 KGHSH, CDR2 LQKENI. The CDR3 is CASSPIGLDIQETQYF. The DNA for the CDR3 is TGTGCCAGCTCACCAATCGGACTGGATATACAAGAGACCCAGTACTTC.

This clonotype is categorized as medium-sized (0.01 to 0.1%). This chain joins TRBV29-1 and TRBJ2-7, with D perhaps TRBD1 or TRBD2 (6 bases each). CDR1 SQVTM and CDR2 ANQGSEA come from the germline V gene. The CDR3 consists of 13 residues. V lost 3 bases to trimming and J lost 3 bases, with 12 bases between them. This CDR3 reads CSVEEEGDYEQYF. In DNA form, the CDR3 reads TGCAGCGTTGAGGAGGAGGGGGACTACGAGCAGTACTTC.

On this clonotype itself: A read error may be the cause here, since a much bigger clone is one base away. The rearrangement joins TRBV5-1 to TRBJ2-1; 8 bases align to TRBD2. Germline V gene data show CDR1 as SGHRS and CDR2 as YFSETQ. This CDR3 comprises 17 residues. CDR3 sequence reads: CASSQTLSGVKDNERFF. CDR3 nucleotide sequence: TGCGCCAGCAGCCAAACCCTTAGCGGGGTAAAGGACAATGAGCGGTTCTTC.

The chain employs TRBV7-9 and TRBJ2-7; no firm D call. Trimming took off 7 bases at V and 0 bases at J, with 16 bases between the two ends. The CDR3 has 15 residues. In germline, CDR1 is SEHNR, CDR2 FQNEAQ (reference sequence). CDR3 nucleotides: TGTGCCAGCACCTCTGGCTCACTCTCCTCCTACGAGCAGTACTTC. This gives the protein CASTSGSLSSYEQYF.

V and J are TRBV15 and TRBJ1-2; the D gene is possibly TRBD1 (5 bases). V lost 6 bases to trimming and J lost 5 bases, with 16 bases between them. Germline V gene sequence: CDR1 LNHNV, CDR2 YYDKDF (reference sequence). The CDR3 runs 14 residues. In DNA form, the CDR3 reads TGTGCCACCAGACCGGGACGGCAGCATTATGGCTACACCTTC. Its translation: CATRPGRQHYGYTF.

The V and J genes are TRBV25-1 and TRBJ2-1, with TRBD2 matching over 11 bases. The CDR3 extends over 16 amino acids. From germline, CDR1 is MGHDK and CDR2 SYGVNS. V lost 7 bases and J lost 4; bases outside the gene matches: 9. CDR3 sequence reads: CASTFPGTSGYNEQFF. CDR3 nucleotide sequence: TGTGCCAGCACCTTTCCCGGGACTAGCGGTTACAATGAGCAGTTCTTC.

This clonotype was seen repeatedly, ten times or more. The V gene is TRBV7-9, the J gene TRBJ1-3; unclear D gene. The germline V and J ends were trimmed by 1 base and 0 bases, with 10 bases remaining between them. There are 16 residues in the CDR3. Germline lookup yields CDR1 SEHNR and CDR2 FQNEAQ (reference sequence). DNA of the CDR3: TGTGCCAGCAGCTTAGGTAACGGCGGCTCTGGAAACACCATATATTTT. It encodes CASSLGNGGSGNTIYF.

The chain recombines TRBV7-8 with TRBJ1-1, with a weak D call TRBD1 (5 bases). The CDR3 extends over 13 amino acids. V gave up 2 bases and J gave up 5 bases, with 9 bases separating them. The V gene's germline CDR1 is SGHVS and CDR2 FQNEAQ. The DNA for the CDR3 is TGTGCCAGCAGCTTACTAGGGACGACTGAAGCTTTCTTT. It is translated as CASSLLGTTEAFF.

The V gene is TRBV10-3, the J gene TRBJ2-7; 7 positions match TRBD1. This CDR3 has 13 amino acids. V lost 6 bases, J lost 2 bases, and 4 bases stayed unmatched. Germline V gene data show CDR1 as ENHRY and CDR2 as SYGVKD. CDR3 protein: CAISGTVTYEQYF. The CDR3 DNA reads TGTGCCATCAGCGGGACAGTAACCTACGAGCAGTACTTC.

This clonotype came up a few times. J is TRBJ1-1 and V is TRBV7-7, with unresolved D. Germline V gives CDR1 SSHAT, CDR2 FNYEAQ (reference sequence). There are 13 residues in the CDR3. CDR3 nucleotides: TGTGCTAGCTCTAGGGTGTTGAACACTGAAGCTTTCTTT. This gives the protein CASSRVLNTEAFF. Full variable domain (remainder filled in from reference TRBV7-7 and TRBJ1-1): GAGVSQSPRYKVTKRGQDVTLRCDPISSHATLYWYQQALGQGPEFLTYFNYEAQPDKSGLPSDRFSAERPEGSISTLTIQRTEQRDSAMYRCASSRVLNTEAFFGQGTRLTVV.

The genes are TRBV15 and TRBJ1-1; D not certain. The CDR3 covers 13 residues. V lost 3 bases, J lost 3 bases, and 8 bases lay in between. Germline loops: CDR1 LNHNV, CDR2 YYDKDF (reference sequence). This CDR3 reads CATSSVLDTEAFF. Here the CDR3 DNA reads TGTGCCACCAGCAGCGTGTTGGACACTGAAGCTTTCTTT. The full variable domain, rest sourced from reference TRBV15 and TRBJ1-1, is DAMVIQNPRYQVTQFGKPVTLSCSQTLNHNVMYWYQQKSSQAPKLLFHYYDKDFNNEADTPDNFQSRRPNTSFCFLDIRSPGLGDTAMYLCATSSVLDTEAFFGQGTRLTVV.

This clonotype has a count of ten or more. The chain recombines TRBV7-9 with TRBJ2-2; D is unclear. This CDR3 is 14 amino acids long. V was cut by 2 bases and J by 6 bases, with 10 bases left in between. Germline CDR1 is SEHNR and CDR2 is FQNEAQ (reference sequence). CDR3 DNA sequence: TGTGCCAGCAGCTTAATATCTCAGTCCGGGGAGCTGTTTTTT. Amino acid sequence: CASSLISQSGELFF.

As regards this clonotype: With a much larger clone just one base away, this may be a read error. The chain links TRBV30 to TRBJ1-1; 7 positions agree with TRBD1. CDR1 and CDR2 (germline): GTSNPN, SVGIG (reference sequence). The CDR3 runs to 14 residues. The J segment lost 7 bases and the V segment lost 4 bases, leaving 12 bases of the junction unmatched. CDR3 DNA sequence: TGTGCCTGGACCCAAACAGGGGATCTTAATGAAGCTTTCTTT. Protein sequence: CAWTQTGDLNEAFF.

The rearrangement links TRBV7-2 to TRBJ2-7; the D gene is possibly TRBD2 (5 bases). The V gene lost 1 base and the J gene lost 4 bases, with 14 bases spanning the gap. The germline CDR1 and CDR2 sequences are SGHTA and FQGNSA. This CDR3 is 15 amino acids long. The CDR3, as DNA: TGTGCCAGCAGCTTAGGGGTGGTTGGGAGATACGAGCAGTACTTC. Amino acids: CASSLGVVGRYEQYF.

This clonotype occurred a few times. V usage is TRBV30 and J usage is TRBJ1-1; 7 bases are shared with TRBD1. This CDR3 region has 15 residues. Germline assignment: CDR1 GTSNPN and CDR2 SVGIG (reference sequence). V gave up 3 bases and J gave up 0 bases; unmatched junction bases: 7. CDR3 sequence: CAWRRQGLMNTEAFF. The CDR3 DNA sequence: TGTGCCTGGAGGCGACAGGGACTCATGAACACTGAAGCTTTCTTT.

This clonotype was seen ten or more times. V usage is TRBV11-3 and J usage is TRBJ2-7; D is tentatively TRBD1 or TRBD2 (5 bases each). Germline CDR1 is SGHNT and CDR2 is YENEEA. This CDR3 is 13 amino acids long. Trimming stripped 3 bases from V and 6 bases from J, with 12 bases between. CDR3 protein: CASSFTGGGEQYF. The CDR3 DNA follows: TGTGCCAGCAGCTTCACGGGTGGGGGCGAGCAGTACTTC.

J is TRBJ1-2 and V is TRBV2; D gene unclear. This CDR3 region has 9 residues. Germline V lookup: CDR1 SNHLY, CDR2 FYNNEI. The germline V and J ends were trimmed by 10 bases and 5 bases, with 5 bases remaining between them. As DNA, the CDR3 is TGTGCCACCTTTTATGGCTACACCTTC. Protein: CATFYGYTF.

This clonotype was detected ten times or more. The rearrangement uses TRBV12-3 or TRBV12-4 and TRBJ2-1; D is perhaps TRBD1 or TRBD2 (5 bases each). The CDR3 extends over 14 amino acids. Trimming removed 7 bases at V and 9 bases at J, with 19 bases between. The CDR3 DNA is TGTGCCAGCATCTGGGGACCCTCGATAAGTGAGCAGTTCTTC. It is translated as CASIWGPSISEQFF.